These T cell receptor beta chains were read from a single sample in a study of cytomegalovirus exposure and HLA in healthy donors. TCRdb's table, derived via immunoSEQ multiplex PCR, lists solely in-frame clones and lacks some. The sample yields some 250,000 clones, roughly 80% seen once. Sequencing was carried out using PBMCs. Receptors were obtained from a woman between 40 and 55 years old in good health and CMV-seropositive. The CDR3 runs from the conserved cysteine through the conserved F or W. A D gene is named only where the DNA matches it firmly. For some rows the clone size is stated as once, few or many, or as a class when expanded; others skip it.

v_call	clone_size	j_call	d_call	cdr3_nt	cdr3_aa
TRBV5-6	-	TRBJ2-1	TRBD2	TGTGCCAGCAGCTTGGCGGCGGGAGACGAGCAGTTCTTC	CASSLAAGDEQFF
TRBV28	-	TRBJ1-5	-	TGTGCCAGCATCGCCGAGGGATATCAGCCCCAGCATTTT	CASIAEGYQPQHF
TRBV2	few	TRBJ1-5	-	TGTGCCAGCAGACTAAACGGGGGACAGCCCCAGCATTTT	CASRLNGGQPQHF
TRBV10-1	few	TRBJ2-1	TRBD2	TGCGCCAGCAGCGCACGGGAGGGGTACAATGAGCAGTTCTTC	CASSAREGYNEQFF
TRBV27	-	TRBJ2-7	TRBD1	TGTGCCAGCAGTTTAATGGGACAGGGGGCGCGCGAGCAGTACTTC	CASSLMGQGAREQYF
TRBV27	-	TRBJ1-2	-	TGTGCCAGCTATAGCAATATAGGCTACACCTTC	CASYSNIGYTF
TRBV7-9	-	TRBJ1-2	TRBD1	TGTGCCAGCAGCTTAGTGCCGGACAGGGAGGGCTACACCTTC	CASSLVPDREGYTF
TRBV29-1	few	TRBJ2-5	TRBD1	TGCAGCGTTGGACAGGGGAAAGAGACCCAGTACTTC	CSVGQGKETQYF
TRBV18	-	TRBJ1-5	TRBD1	TGTGCCAGCTCACCAGACAGGGTGGATCAGCCCCAGCATTTT	CASSPDRVDQPQHF
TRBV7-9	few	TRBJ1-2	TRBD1	TGTGCCAGCAGCTTAGGTCGCCAGGGGGATGGAAGTGGCTACACCTTC	CASSLGRQGDGSGYTF
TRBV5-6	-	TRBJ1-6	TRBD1	TGTGCCAGCTCGTTAGAGGGGGCCTACTCCCCCCTCCACTTT	CASSLEGAYSPLHF
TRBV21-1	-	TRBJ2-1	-	TGTGCCAGCAGCAAAGTATTCCCATTGCTAGCGGGTCAGAGCTCCTACAATGAGCAGTTCTTC	CASSKVFPLLAGQSSYNEQFF
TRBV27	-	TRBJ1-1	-	TGTGCCAGCAGGGTACAGGGAACCCACACTGAAGCTTTCTTT	CASRVQGTHTEAFF
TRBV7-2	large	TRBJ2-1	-	TGTGCCAGCAGTCGAGGGAGCTCCTACAATGAGCAGTTCTTC	CASSRGSSYNEQFF
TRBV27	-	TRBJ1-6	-	TGTGCCAGCAGTTTTCGGGAGGGTTCACCCCTCCACTTT	CASSFREGSPLHF
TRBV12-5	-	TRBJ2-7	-	TGTGCTAGTGGTTTGCGTTTAGCGGCCCCCTACGAGCAGTACTTC	CASGLRLAAPYEQYF
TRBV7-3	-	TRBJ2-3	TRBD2	TGTGCCAGCAGCTCTCCGACTAGCGGGGGGCAATTCACAGATACGCAGTATTTT	CASSSPTSGGQFTDTQYF
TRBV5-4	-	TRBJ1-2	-	TGTGCCAGCAGCTTGAACGGCGGGGGCTACACCTTC	CASSLNGGGYTF
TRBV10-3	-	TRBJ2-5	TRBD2	TGTGCCATCAGTGCGGCCGAGGCGGGGGGAGCGACCCAGTACTTC	CAISAAEAGGATQYF
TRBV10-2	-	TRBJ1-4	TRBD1	TGCGCCAGCAGTGGGGACAGATGGGAAAAACTGTTTTTT	CASSGDRWEKLFF
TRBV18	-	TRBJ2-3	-	TGTGCCAGCTCACCAAGTTGGCAAAGAGGAGGATCCTCGGGAAGCACAGATACGCAGTATTTT	CASSPSWQRGGSSGSTDTQYF
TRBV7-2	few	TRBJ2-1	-	TGTGCCAGCACCTCGACCTACGGGGAGCAGTTCTTC	CASTSTYGEQFF
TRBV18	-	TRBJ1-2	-	TGTGCCAGCTCACCGGACAGATTCCCTAGTGGCTACACCTTC	CASSPDRFPSGYTF
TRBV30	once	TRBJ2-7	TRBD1	TGTGCCTGGAGTCCATACCTTGGACAGGGTAACTACGAGCAGTACTTC	CAWSPYLGQGNYEQYF
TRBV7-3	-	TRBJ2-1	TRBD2	TGTGCCAGCAGCTTAAAGACTAGCGGGAGTCGAAATGAGCAGTTCTTC	CASSLKTSGSRNEQFF
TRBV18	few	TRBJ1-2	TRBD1	TGTGCCAGCTCAGAAGCAGGGGGAGGCTACACCTTC	CASSEAGGGYTF
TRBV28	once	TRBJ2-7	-	TGTGCCAGCAGTTTAAGGGGTAACTCCTACGAGCAGTACTTC	CASSLRGNSYEQYF
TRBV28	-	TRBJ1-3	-	TGTGCCAGCAGTTCAGGGGTTATCTCTGGAAACACCATATATTTT	CASSSGVISGNTIYF
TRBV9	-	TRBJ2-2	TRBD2	TGTGCCAGCAGCGTAGGCGGGGGGGACACCGGGGAGCTGTTTTTT	CASSVGGGDTGELFF
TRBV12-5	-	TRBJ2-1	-	TGTGCTAGTGGACCCATGACAGTTGTCGTCTACAATGAGCAGTTCTTC	CASGPMTVVVYNEQFF
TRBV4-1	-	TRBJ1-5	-	TGCGCCAGCAGCCAAGAAGACCGACGGCTTAGCGATGGCAATCAGCCCCAGCATTTT	CASSQEDRRLSDGNQPQHF
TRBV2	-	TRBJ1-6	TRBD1	TGTGCCAGCAGCTGGGGACAGGCCGGTGATTCACCCCTCCACTTT	CASSWGQAGDSPLHF
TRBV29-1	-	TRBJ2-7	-	TGCAGCGGGAGAGGAGCCTACGAGCAGTACTTC	CSGRGAYEQYF
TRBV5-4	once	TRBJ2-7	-	TGTGCCAGCAGCCGACGGGGACAAACCTACGAGCAGTACTTC	CASSRRGQTYEQYF
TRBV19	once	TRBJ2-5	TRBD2	TGTGCCAGTAGTGGAACTAGCGGGACTCAAGAGACCCAGTACTTC	CASSGTSGTQETQYF
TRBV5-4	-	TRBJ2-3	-	TGTGCCAGCAGCCAGGGACTCGGCCTCACAGATACGCAGTATTTT	CASSQGLGLTDTQYF
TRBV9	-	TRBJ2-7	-	TGTGCCAGCAGCCCCCAGAGTAGCGAGCAGTACTTC	CASSPQSSEQYF
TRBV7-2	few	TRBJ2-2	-	TGTGCCAGCAGCTTAGACTATAACACCGGGGAGCTGTTTTTT	CASSLDYNTGELFF